A single sample is the source of the 22 T cell receptor beta chains below, sequenced in a study of tumor-infiltrating lymphocytes in primary liver carcinoma. DNA and RNA were both co-extracted from approximately 22-30 mg of bulk tissue that had not been sorted. Making TCR beta cDNA involved roughly 500 ng total RNA and a constant-region primer. TCR beta libraries came from three nested multiplex PCR rounds using slightly modified ARM-PCR. Researchers ran the first two PCR rounds for roughly 11 cycles each with TRBV1-TRBV30 forward primers and a C-beta reverse primer. TCRdb re-derived calls from the multiplex PCR reads in MiXCR, one entry per CDR3 protein. The sample lists over 100,000 distinct CDR3 sequences, around 65% occurring once. The source material was tumor-adjacent normal liver tissue. The receptor set was obtained from a woman aged 55-70 years with primary liver carcinoma and hepatitis B virus infection.

Worth noting for this clonotype: A read error may be the cause here, since a much bigger clone is one base away. The chain is built from TRBV28 and TRBJ2-4; D may correspond to TRBD1 or TRBD2 (5 bases each). CDR1 is MDHEN and CDR2 is SYDVKM in the germline V gene. The CDR3 is 15 amino acids. Trimming took 1 base from V and 0 from J, leaving 7 bases between them. This CDR3 reads CASSLLGEAKNIQYF. The CDR3 bases are TGTGCCAGCAGTTTATTGGGGGAAGCCAAAAACATTCAGTACTTC.

Comments on this clonotype: This may be a read error, as it is one base from a much larger clone. The chain couples TRBV7-9 to TRBJ2-1; possibly TRBD2 for D (5 bases). Trimming removed 6 bases from V and 2 bases from J, with 14 bases in between. The CDR3 runs to 15 residues. Germline CDR1 is SEHNR and CDR2 is FQNEAQ (reference sequence). The CDR3 is CASSPTTYPYNEQFF. Written as DNA, the CDR3 is TGTGCCAGCAGTCCGACTACGTACCCCTACAATGAGCAGTTCTTC.

The V and J genes are TRBV11-1 and TRBJ2-5; D might be TRBD1 or TRBD2, each matching 5 bases. Germline CDR1 SGHAT, CDR2 FQDESV (reference sequence). Trimming removed 1 base at V and 5 bases at J, with 17 bases between. CDR3 size: 16 residues. CDR3 region: CASSLEPGLLRETQYF. As DNA, the CDR3 is TGTGCCAGCAGCTTAGAGCCGGGGCTCCTAAGGGAGACCCAGTACTTC.

This clonotype was counted ten times or more. CDR3 nucleotide sequence: TGCAGCGTGGGGACCCCCAATCAGCCCCAGCATTTT. Translating it yields CSVGTPNQPQHF. The V call is TRBV29-1, the J call TRBJ1-5, with D perhaps matching TRBD1 (5 bases). CDR3 length: 12 residues. The germline CDR1 and CDR2 sequences are SQVTM and ANQGSEA. V lost 6 bases to trimming and J lost 3 bases, with 9 bases between them.

With respect to this clonotype: At one end, the junction sequence differs from germline, possibly due to a read error. The CDR3 bases are TGCGCCAGTGCTACTAGCGGGAGTTCCCCAGATACGCGGTATTTT. This gives the protein CASATSGSSPDTRYF. The chain links TRBV5-1 to TRBJ2-3, with TRBD2 matching over 11 bases. This CDR3 spans 15 amino acids. Germline CDR1 SGHRS, CDR2 YFSETQ.

Regarding this clonotype: In this CDR3 the conserved last residue, phenylalanine or tryptophan, is missing, so a read error is likely. CDR3 residues: CASSQETGSSYNSPLHS. The CDR3 DNA reads TGCGCCAGCAGCCAAGAAACAGGGAGCTCCTATAATTCACCACTCCACTCT. The chain is built from TRBV4-1 and TRBJ1-6; weak D call: TRBD1 (6 bases). The CDR3 is 17 residues long. Per the germline V gene, CDR1 is MGHRA and CDR2 is YSYEKL.

This clonotype was observed at least ten times. V is TRBV29-1 and J is TRBJ1-4; 7 bases fit TRBD1. The CDR3 runs 15 residues. Germline-derived CDR1 and CDR2 are SQVTM and ANQGSEA. V gave up 4 bases and J gave up 5 bases; unmatched junction bases: 10. CDR3 in amino acids: CSVAKTGTENEKLFF. As DNA, the CDR3 is TGCAGCGTTGCCAAGACGGGGACAGAGAATGAAAAACTGTTTTTT.

Many counts were recorded for this clonotype. This chain joins TRBV5-4 and TRBJ2-2; 14 nucleotides agree with TRBD2. Germline V gives CDR1 SGHNT, CDR2 YYREEE (reference sequence). Trimming cost V 4 bases and J 0 bases; bases outside gene matches: 5. There are 18 residues in the CDR3. In nucleotides, the CDR3 is TGTGCCAGCAGCCCGGGACTAGCGGGAGCATCGAACACCGGGGAGCTGTTTTTT. It yields the protein CASSPGLAGASNTGELFF.

Only one count was recorded for this clonotype. At one of its ends the junction is not consistent with the germline gene, which may arise from a read error. This chain joins TRBV11-2 and TRBJ2-1; D gene ambiguous. The CDR3 runs to 14 residues. Germline V CDR1 and CDR2: SGHAT, FQNNGV. This chain's CDR3 is CASSVDGNRNEQSF. The CDR3 bases are TGTGCCAGCAGTGTAGATGGGAACCGCAATGAGCAGTCCTTC.

In this sample, this clonotype turned up once. Its ends do not fully match the called genes, so a read error is possible. This sequence joins TRBV11-2 and TRBJ1-1; D is unresolved. The CDR3 sequence is 13 residues long. Germline CDR1 reads SGHAT; CDR2 reads FQNNGV. CDR3 amino acids: CPSSSLVNTEAFF. Written as DNA, the CDR3 is TGTCCCAGCAGCTCACTTGTGAACACTGAAGCTTTCTTT.

Comments on this clonotype: This CDR3 is missing its conserved last phenylalanine or tryptophan, likely due to a read error. CDR3 DNA: TGTGCCAGCAGCCAACGCGGGCCTGCTTCCTACAATGAGCAGTTCTTA. Residues: CASSQRGPASYNEQFL. V is TRBV14 and J is TRBJ2-1, with D possibly TRBD2 on 5 matching bases. The CDR3 is made up of 16 amino acids. Trimming removed 2 bases at V and 1 base at J, with 12 bases between. Looked up from germline, CDR1 is SGHDN and CDR2 is FVKESK.

With respect to this clonotype: The junction departs from germline at one end; a sequencing error may be responsible. The V call is TRBV6-5, the J call TRBJ2-1; 8 positions agree with TRBD1. Germline V gives CDR1 MNHEY, CDR2 SVGAGI. The length of the CDR3 is 15 residues. The CDR3: CASSQPGTGLGEQLF. CDR3 sequence (DNA): TGTGCCAGCAGTCAGCCCGGGACAGGCCTAGGTGAGCAGCTCTTC.

Points on this clonotype: The conserved closing phenylalanine or tryptophan is absent in this CDR3, likely reflecting a read error. V usage is TRBV6-5 and J usage is TRBJ2-6; a possible D gene is TRBD1 (5 bases). The CDR3 sequence is 19 residues long. Looked up from germline, CDR1 is MNHEY and CDR2 is SVGAGI. The CDR3 nucleotides read TGTGCCAGCAGTTACCGGACACGGGCCCAGTACTCTGGGGTCAACGTCCTGACTTCC. Its protein product is CASSYRTRAQYSGVNVLTS.

On this clonotype itself: This CDR3 is missing its conserved last phenylalanine or tryptophan, likely due to a read error. The DNA is omitted, as the CDR3 cannot be located on it reliably, and the CDR3 follows TCRdb's listing. The genes are TRBV11-2 and TRBJ2-1; the table's D call, TRBD1, has no DNA check behind it. The CDR3 is 15 amino acids in total, end residues counted. The germline V gene has CDR1 SGHAT and CDR2 FQNNGV. The CDR3 loop is CASSHPDRGGNEQFY.

This clonotype was recorded at least ten times. The V and J genes are TRBV2 and TRBJ2-7; possible D gene TRBD1, 5 bases. V was shortened by 11 bases and J by 0 bases, with 11 bases between the two germline ends. CDR1 and CDR2 from the germline V gene are SNHLY and FYNNEI. CDR3 size: 12 residues. The DNA of the CDR3 is TGTGCCGGACAAAAGGACTCCTACGAGCAGTACTTC. This encodes CAGQKDSYEQYF.

Turning to this clonotype: The junction departs from germline at one end; a sequencing error may be responsible. The chain links TRBV28 to TRBJ2-7, with TRBD2 as a possible D gene (6 bases). The CDR3 is 15 amino acids. Germline CDR1 MDHEN, CDR2 SYDVKM. The CDR3 reads CTSTPWGGSSYEQYF. CDR3 in DNA: TGTACCAGCACCCCTTGGGGAGGTAGCTCCTACGAGCAGTACTTC.

Regarding this clonotype: A much bigger clone sits one base away, suggesting this may be a read error. The chain uses TRBV7-8 and TRBJ2-1; D is tentatively TRBD1 or TRBD2 (6 bases each). This CDR3 has 15 amino acids. Germline loops: CDR1 SGHVS, CDR2 FQNEAQ. CDR3 DNA sequence: TGTGCCAGCAGCCTAGGGGGGACCTCCTACAATGAGCAGTCCTTC. This gives the protein CASSLGGTSYNEQSF. Combining the CDR3 with reference TRBV7-8 and TRBJ2-1 gives the whole variable domain GAGVSQSPRYKVAKRGQDVALRCDPISGHVSLFWYQQALGQGPEFLTYFQNEAQLDKSGLPSDRFFAERPEGSVSTLKIQRTQQEDSAVYLCASSLGGTSYNEQSFGPGTRLTVL.

For this clonotype: The junction departs from the called germline gene at one end, perhaps through a read error. This chain uses TRBV6-5 with TRBJ2-1, with 8 positions matching TRBD2. Germline CDR1 reads MNHEY; CDR2 reads SVGAGI. This CDR3 comprises 16 residues. CDR3 in amino acids: CASRPTLTSGFDERFF. In DNA form, the CDR3 reads TGTGCCAGCAGGCCCACCCTCACTAGCGGATTCGATGAGCGGTTCTTC.

Worth noting for this clonotype: Relative to the germline gene, one junction end is altered; a read error may explain this. The J gene is TRBJ2-1, the V gene TRBV29-1, with 10 bases that match TRBD1. Germline V gene lookup returns CDR1 SQVTM and CDR2 ANQGSEA. This CDR3 region has 14 residues. The CDR3 bases are TGCAGTTTGAGGACAGGGGGACCCTACAATGGGCAGTTCTTC. Translated, it gives CSLRTGGPYNGQFF.

This clonotype was seen only a few times. The final CDR3 position lacks the conserved phenylalanine or tryptophan, pointing to a likely read error. The chain uses TRBV5-1 and TRBJ2-5; D not certain. Germline V gives CDR1 SGHRS, CDR2 YFSETQ. Deletions cut 0 bases from V and 7 bases from J, with 13 bases between. The CDR3 loop spans 14 amino acids. The CDR3 nucleotides read TGCGCCAGCAGCTTGGGGCAGGCCTCAGGGACCCAGTACCTC. Encoded protein: CASSLGQASGTQYL.

Concerning this clonotype itself: One end of the junction is discordant with germline, which a read error may explain. The CDR3 is CASSLLTEVIYEQYF. The CDR3 coding sequence is TGTGCCAGTAGCTTATTGACGGAAGTGATCTACGAGCAGTATTTC. The rearrangement joins TRBV11-2 to TRBJ2-7; no firm D call. There are 15 residues in the CDR3. In germline, CDR1 is SGHAT, CDR2 FQNNGV. Full variable domain (rest looked up from reference TRBV11-2 and TRBJ2-7): EAGVAQSPRYKIIEKRQSVAFWCNPISGHATLYWYQQILGQGPKLLIQFQNNGVVDDSQLPKDRFSAERLKGVDSTLKIQPAKLEDSAVYLCASSLLTEVIYEQYFGPGTRLTVT.

On this clonotype: Here the CDR3 omits its conserved ending phenylalanine or tryptophan, so a read error is the likely source. The chain recombines TRBV12-3 or TRBV12-4 with TRBJ2-7; possibly TRBD2 for D (6 bases). Trimming stripped 4 bases from V and 7 bases from J, with 23 bases between. This CDR3 is built from 16 residues. The CDR3 DNA sequence: TGTGCCAGCAGTTCCCAGTCGACTAGAGCCCCCCGTGAGCAGTACTTA. It yields the protein CASSSQSTRAPREQYL.